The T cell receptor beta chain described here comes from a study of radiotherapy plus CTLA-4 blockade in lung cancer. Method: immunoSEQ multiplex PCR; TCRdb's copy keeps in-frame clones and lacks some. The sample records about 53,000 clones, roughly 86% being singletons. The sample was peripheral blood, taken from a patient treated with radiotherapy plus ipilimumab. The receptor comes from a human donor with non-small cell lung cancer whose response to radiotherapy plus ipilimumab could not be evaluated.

The CDR3 DNA follows: TGTGCCAGCAGTTCAACAGGGGTGGACTATGGCTACACCTTC. Encoded protein: CASSSTGVDYGYTF. The genes are TRBV28 and TRBJ1-2, with TRBD1 matching 7 bases. The germline V gene has CDR1 MDHEN and CDR2 SYDVKM. The junction had 5 bases not matched to a gene; V was cut back by 4 bases and J by 3 bases. The CDR3 length is 14 residues.